Reported below is one T cell receptor (beta chain). The antigen remains unidentified. The entry originates in a study of cytomegalovirus exposure and HLA in healthy donors. Points from the study as a whole: In vitro checks showed that a few CMV-associated chains really do target CMV antigens. In an earlier analysis, about 87% or about 30%: the productive usage of most TCR beta V segments.

PCR was performed using 60 Vbeta and 13 Jbeta primers. Sequenced by immunoSEQ multiplex PCR; TCRdb stores in-frame clones only, minus some. This table holds fewer than 110,000 clones, more than 65% found once. CDR3 length: 16 residues. Germline lookup yields CDR1 MNHEY and CDR2 SVGAGI. Trimming took off 0 bases at V and 4 bases at J, with 12 bases between the two ends. The chain combines TRBV6-5 with TRBJ2-2; D is possibly TRBD1 (6 bases). The sequencing input was PBMCs. The receptor was derived from a male donor in good health and CMV-seronegative. In DNA, the CDR3 is TGTGCCAGCAGTTACTCGAACAGGGCTGCCACCGGGGAGCTGTTTTTT. Residues: CASSYSNRAATGELFF.